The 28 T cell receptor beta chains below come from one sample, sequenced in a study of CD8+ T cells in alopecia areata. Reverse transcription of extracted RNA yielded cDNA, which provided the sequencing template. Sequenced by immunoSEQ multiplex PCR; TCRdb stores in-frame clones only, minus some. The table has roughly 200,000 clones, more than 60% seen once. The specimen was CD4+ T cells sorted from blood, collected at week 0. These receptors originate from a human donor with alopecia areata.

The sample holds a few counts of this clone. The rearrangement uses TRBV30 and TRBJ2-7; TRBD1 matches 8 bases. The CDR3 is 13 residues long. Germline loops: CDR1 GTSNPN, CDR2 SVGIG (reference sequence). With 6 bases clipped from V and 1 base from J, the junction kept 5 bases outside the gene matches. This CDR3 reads CACYRDRSYEQYF. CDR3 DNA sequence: TGTGCCTGCTACCGGGACAGGTCCTACGAGCAGTACTTC.

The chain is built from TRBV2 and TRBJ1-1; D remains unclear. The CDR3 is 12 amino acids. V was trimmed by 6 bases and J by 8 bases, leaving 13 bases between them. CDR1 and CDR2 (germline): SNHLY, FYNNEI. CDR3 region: CASRPTMQEAFF. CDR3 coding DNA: TGTGCCAGCAGGCCCACGATGCAGGAAGCTTTCTTT.

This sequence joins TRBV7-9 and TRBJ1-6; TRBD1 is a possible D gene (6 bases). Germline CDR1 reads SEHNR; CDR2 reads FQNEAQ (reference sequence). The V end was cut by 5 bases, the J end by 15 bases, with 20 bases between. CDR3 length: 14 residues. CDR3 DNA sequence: TGTGCCAGCAGCCTAACTGCAGGGCCAGGGGTCCTCCACTTT. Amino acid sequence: CASSLTAGPGVLHF.

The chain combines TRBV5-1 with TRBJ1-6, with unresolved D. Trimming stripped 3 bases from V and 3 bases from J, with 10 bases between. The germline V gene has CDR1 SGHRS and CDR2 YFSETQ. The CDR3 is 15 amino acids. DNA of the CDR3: TGCGCCAGCAGCTCGGCCTTGGACTATAATTCACCCCTCCACTTT. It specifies CASSSALDYNSPLHF. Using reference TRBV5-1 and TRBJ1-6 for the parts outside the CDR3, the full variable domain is KAGVTQTPRYLIKTRGQQVTLSCSPISGHRSVSWYQQTPGQGLQFLFEYFSETQRNKGNFPGRFSGRQFSNSRSEMNVSTLELGDSALYLCASSSALDYNSPLHFGNGTRLTVT.

The CDR3 here is CASSFMGQAYEQYF. The CDR3 DNA reads as TGTGCCAGCAGTTTCATGGGACAGGCCTACGAGCAGTACTTC. The rearrangement links TRBV28 to TRBJ2-7; 8 positions match TRBD1. Per germline, CDR1 MDHEN and CDR2 SYDVKM. After removal of 3 bases from V and 2 bases from J, the junction contained 3 bases not matched to a gene. The CDR3 contains 14 residues.

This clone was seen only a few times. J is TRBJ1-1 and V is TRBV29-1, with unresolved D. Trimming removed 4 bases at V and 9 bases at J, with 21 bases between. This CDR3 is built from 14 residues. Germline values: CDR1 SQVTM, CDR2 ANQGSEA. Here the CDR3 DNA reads TGCAGCGTTGTTATCCCGGGCCTACCTACACAAGCTTTCTTT. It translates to CSVVIPGLPTQAFF.

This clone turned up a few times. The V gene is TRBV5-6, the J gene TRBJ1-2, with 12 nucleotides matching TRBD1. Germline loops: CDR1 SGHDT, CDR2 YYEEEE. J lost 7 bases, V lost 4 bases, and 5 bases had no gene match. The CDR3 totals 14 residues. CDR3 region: CASSPGQGAGGYTF. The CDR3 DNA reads TGTGCCAGCAGCCCGGGACAGGGGGCTGGTGGCTACACCTTC.

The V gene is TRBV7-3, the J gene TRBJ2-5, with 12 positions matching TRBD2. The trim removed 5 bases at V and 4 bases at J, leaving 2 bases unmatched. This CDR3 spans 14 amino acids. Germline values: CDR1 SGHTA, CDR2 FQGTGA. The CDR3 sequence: CASSPSGRGETQYF. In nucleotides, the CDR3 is TGTGCCAGCAGCCCTAGCGGGAGGGGAGAGACCCAGTACTTC.

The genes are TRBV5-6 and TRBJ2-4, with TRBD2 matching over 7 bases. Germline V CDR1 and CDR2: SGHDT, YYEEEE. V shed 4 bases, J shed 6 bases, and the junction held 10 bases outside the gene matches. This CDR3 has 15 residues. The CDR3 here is CASSRYQPGGNIQYF. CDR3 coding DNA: TGTGCCAGCAGCCGGTACCAACCGGGGGGAAACATTCAGTACTTC.

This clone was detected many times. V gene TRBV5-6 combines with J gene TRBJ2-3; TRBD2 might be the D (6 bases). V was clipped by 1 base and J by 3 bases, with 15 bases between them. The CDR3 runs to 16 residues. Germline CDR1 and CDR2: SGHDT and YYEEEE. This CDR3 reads CASSLPGLDVTDTQYF. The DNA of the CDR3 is TGTGCCAGCAGCTTGCCGGGACTCGACGTGACAGATACGCAGTATTTT.

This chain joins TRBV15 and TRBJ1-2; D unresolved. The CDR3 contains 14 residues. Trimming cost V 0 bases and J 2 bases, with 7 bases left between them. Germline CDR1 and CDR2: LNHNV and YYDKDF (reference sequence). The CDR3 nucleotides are TGTGCCACCAGCAGAGATGGGGTGAACTATGGCTACACCTTC. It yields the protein CATSRDGVNYGYTF.

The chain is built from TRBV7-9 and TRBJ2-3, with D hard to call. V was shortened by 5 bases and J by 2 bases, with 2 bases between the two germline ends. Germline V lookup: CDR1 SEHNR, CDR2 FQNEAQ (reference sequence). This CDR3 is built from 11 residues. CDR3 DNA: TGTGCCAGCAGCGCCACAGATACGCAGTATTTT. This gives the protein CASSATDTQYF. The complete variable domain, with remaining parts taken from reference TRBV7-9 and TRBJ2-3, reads DTGVSQNPRHKITKRGQNVTFRCDPISEHNRLYWYRQTLGQGPEFLTYFQNEAQLEKSRLLSDRFSAERPKGSFSTLEIQRTEQGDSAMYLCASSATDTQYFGPGTRLTVL.

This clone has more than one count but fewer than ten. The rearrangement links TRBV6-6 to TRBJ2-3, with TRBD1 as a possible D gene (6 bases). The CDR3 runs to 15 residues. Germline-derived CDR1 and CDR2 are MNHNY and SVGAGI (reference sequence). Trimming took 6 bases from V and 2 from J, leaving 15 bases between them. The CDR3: CASRVQGAPTDTQYF. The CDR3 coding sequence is TGTGCCAGCAGGGTACAGGGCGCCCCCACAGATACGCAGTATTTT.

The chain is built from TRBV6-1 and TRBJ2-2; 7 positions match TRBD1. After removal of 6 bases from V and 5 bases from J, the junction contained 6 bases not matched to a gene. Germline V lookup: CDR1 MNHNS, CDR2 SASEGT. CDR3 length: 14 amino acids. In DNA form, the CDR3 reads TGTGCCAGCAGGTACAGGGGTAGGACCGGGGAGCTGTTTTTT. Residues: CASRYRGRTGELFF.

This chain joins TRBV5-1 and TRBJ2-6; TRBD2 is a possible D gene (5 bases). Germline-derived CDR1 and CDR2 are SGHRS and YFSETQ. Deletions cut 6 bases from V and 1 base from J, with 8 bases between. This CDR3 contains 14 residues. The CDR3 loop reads CASNVASGANVLTF. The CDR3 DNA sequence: TGCGCCAGCAACGTAGCGTCTGGGGCCAACGTCCTGACTTTC.

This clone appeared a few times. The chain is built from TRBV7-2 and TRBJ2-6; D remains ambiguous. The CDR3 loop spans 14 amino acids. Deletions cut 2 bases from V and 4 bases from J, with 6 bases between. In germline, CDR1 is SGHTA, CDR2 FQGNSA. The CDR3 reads CASSLYAGANVLTF. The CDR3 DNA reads TGTGCCAGCAGCTTATATGCAGGGGCCAACGTCCTGACTTTC.

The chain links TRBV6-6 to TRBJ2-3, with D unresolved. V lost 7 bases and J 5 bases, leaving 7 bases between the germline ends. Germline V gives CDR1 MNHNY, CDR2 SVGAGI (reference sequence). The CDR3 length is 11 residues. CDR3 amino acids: CASTSRDTQYF. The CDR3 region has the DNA TGTGCCAGCACTTCGAGAGATACGCAGTATTTT.

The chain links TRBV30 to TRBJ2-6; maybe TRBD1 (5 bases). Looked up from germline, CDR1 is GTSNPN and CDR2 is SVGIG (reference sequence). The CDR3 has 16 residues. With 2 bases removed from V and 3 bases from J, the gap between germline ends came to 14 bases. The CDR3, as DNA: TGTGCCTGGAGTCCAGCTGGGGCGCTTGGGGCCAACGTCCTGACTTTC. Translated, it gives CAWSPAGALGANVLTF.

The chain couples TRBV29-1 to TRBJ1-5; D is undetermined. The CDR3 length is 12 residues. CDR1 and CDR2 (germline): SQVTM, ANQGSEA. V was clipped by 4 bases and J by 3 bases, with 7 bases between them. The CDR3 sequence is CSVGTPNQPQHF. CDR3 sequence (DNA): TGCAGCGTTGGGACCCCCAATCAGCCCCAGCATTTT.

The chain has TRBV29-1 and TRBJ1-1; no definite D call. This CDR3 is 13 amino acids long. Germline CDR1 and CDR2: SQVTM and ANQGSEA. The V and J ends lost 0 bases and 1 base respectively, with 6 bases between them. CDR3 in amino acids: CSVEDLENTEAFF. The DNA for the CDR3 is TGCAGCGTTGAAGATCTGGAGAACACTGAAGCTTTCTTT.

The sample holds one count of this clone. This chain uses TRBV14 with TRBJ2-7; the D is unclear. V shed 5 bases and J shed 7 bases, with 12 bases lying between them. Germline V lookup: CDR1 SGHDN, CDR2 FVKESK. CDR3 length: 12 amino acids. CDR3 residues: CASSSGRWEQYF. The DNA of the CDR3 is TGTGCCAGCAGCTCCGGCAGATGGGAGCAGTACTTC.

The CDR3 sequence: CATSRNSPLGNSGQSYNEQFF. DNA for the CDR3: TGTGCCACCAGCAGAAACTCACCATTGGGGAATAGCGGGCAAAGTTACAATGAGCAGTTCTTC. The genes are TRBV15 and TRBJ2-1; TRBD2 agrees at 7 bases. Unmatched junction bases numbered 23, after V lost 2 bases and J lost 4 bases. Germline-derived CDR1 and CDR2 are LNHNV and YYDKDF (reference sequence). CDR3 size: 21 residues.

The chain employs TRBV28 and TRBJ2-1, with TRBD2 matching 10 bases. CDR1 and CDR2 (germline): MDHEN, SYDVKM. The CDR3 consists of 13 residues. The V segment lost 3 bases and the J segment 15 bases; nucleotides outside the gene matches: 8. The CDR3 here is CASSLPSGGGRFF. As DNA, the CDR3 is TGTGCCAGCAGTTTGCCTAGCGGGGGAGGGAGGTTCTTC.

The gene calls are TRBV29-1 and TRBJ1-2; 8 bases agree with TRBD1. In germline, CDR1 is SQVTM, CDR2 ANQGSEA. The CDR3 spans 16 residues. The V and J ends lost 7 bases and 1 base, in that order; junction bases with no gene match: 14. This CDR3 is CSGDADGQGSNYGYTF. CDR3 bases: TGCAGCGGGGATGCCGACGGACAGGGTAGTAACTATGGCTACACCTTC. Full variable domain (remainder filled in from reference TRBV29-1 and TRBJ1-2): SAVISQKPSRDICQRGTSLTIQCQVDSQVTMMFWYRQQPGQSLTLIATANQGSEATYESGFVIDKFPISRPNLTFSTLTVSNMSPEDSSIYLCSGDADGQGSNYGYTFGSGTRLTVV.

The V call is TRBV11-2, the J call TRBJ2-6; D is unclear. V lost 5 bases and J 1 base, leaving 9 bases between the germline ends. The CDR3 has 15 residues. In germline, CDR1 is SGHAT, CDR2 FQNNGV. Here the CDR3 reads CASSAQRSGANVLTF. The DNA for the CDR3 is TGTGCCAGCAGCGCTCAAAGATCTGGGGCCAACGTCCTGACTTTC.

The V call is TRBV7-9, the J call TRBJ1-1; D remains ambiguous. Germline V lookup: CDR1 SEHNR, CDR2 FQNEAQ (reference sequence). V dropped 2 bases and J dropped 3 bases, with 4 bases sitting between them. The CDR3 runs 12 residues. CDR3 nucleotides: TGTGCCAGCAGCTTACAGGACACTGAAGCTTTCTTT. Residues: CASSLQDTEAFF.

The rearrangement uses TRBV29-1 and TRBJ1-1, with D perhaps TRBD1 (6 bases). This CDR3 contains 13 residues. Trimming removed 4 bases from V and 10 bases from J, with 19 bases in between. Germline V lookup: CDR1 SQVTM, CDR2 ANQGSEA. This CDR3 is CSVVGDNERGAFF. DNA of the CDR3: TGCAGCGTTGTAGGGGACAACGAGAGAGGAGCTTTCTTT. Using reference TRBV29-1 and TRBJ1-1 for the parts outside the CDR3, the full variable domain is SAVISQKPSRDICQRGTSLTIQCQVDSQVTMMFWYRQQPGQSLTLIATANQGSEATYESGFVIDKFPISRPNLTFSTLTVSNMSPEDSSIYLCSVVGDNERGAFFGQGTRLTVV.

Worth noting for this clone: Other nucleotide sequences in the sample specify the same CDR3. DNA of the CDR3: TGCGCCAGCAGCGGAACAGGAGTCACTGAAGCTTTCTTT. It encodes CASSGTGVTEAFF. This sequence joins TRBV4-3 and TRBJ1-1; D perhaps matches TRBD1 (5 bases). From germline, CDR1 is LGHNA and CDR2 YSLEER. The V and J ends lost 5 bases and 4 bases respectively, with 11 bases between them. The CDR3 loop spans 13 amino acids.